In its sample, the clone carrying this TCR beta chain was seen a few times. Its target is not known. The sample is drawn from a study of post-analysis software for immune sequencing data. CDR1 is DFQATT, CDR2 SNEGSKA, per germline (reference sequence). This CDR3 has 12 residues. Trimming shortened V by 3 bases and J by 10 bases, and 15 bases separated the two germline ends. The library was made from cDNA and included unique molecular identifiers. TCRdb used MiXCR to reprocess the PCR reads, holding one entry per CDR3 protein. Here the sample spans hundreds of thousands of distinct CDR3 sequences, around 64% being singletons. Study-level results: Higher frequency in patients than in controls was seen for several TRBV segments, with TRBV5-6, TRBV5-1 and TRBV20-1 among them.

The chain carries TRBV20-1 and TRBJ2-5; D gene unclear. The TCR originated in a girl aged 2 to 10 with multiple sclerosis. Sample: blood. The chain's CDR3 is CSASSSSHGQYF. The CDR3 DNA follows: TGCAGTGCTAGCTCCAGCTCCCATGGCCAGTACTTC.